Shown below are 10 T cell receptor beta chains from a single sample sequenced in a study of blood T cells in healthy people across ages. Primed by a sample-barcoded 5' primer and a J-beta primer mix, a second PCR proceeded for roughly 7 to 11 cycles. Each CDR3 protein gets one entry after TCRdb re-called the 5' RACE reads with MiXCR. The table lists hundreds of thousands of distinct CDR3 sequences, roughly 43% of them singletons, with around 30% in the top ten. Sequencing was performed on blood. The receptor source for this set is a man older than 75 in good health.

This chain joins TRBV6-2 or TRBV6-3 and TRBJ2-7; TRBD2 matches at 13 bases. J was trimmed by 2 bases and V by 6 bases; bases with no gene match: 10. CDR3 length: 17 amino acids. Germline V gene data show CDR1 as MNHEY and CDR2 as SVGEGT. The CDR3: CASSTTSGRSSPYEQYF. The CDR3 region has the DNA TGTGCCAGCAGCACGACTAGCGGGAGGTCATCCCCCTACGAGCAGTACTTC.

This clonotype was seen a few times. The V call is TRBV11-3, the J call TRBJ2-7, with D perhaps matching TRBD2 (5 bases). Between the trimmed V and J ends, which lost 1 base and 4 bases, there was a span of 20 bases. The CDR3 length is 17 residues. Per germline, CDR1 SGHNT and CDR2 YENEEA. CDR3 in amino acids: CASSLGGAIVRKYEQYF. The DNA of the CDR3 is TGTGCCAGCAGCTTAGGGGGAGCCATCGTTAGAAAGTACGAGCAGTACTTC.

This chain connects TRBV12-3 or TRBV12-4 to TRBJ1-5; the D is unclear. The CDR3 has 14 amino acids. V lost 3 bases and J lost 0, with 6 bases in between. The CDR3 reads CASSFANSNQPQHF. In nucleotides, the CDR3 is TGTGCCAGCAGTTTCGCCAATAGCAATCAGCCCCAGCATTTT.

This clonotype appeared many times. The chain links TRBV29-1 to TRBJ2-7, with a possible D match to TRBD2 (5 bases). V was cut by 4 bases and J by 6 bases, with 16 bases left in between. Germline assignment: CDR1 SQVTM and CDR2 ANQGSEA. There are 13 residues in the CDR3. This CDR3 reads CSVATMEGSEQYF. CDR3 coding DNA: TGCAGCGTTGCTACTATGGAAGGGAGCGAGCAGTACTTC.

At least ten counts were recorded for this clonotype. The V and J genes are TRBV7-3 and TRBJ2-1; maybe TRBD2 (5 bases). The CDR3 is 16 amino acids. CDR1 is SGHTA and CDR2 is FQGTGA in the germline V gene. Trimming stripped 2 bases from V and 7 bases from J, with 18 bases between. CDR3 loop: CASSLDPGLAKNEQFF. The CDR3 bases are TGTGCCAGCAGCTTAGATCCCGGTCTAGCAAAGAATGAGCAGTTCTTC.

This clonotype has at least ten counts. V and J are TRBV7-2 and TRBJ2-7, with 10 bases identical to TRBD2. V lost 1 base and J lost 0; bases outside the gene matches: 12. Germline V gene data show CDR1 as SGHTA and CDR2 as FQGNSA. CDR3 length equals 19 residues. The CDR3 protein is CASSLGTSGHRGSSYEQYF. The CDR3 nucleotides read TGTGCCAGCAGCTTAGGGACTAGCGGCCATAGGGGTTCCTCCTACGAGCAGTACTTC.

Of note for this clonotype: Mismatch with germline at one junction end may stem from a read error. The CDR3 bases are TGCGCCAGCAGCGTAAGGGACAGCTCCTACAAGCAGTACTTC. Translated, it gives CASSVRDSSYKQYF. The genes are TRBV5-1 and TRBJ2-7; 7 bases map to TRBD1. The CDR3 length is 14 residues. CDR1 is SGHRS and CDR2 is YFSETQ in the germline V gene.

V and J are TRBV9 and TRBJ2-3; no firm D call. V lost 3 bases and J lost 2, with 7 bases in between. This CDR3 contains 13 residues. CDR1 and CDR2 (germline): SGDLS, YYNGEE. The CDR3 sequence is CASSERTTDTQYF. The CDR3, as DNA: TGTGCCAGCAGCGAACGGACCACAGATACGCAGTATTTT.

The rearrangement uses TRBV12-5 and TRBJ2-1; either TRBD1 or TRBD2 may supply D (6 bases each). This CDR3 has 18 amino acids. Germline lookup yields CDR1 LGHNT and CDR2 FRNRAP. V gave up 0 bases and J gave up 7 bases, with 22 bases separating them. CDR3 loop: CASGLVRGGREGGNEQFF. In DNA form, the CDR3 reads TGTGCTAGTGGTTTGGTACGAGGGGGGCGCGAAGGGGGGAATGAGCAGTTCTTC.

The CDR3 DNA reads as TGTGCCAGCAGTTCTCCCGGGAGAGGGCTCAACAATGAGCAGTTCTTC. Translation gives CASSSPGRGLNNEQFF. This chain uses TRBV6-2 or TRBV6-3 with TRBJ2-1; tentatively, D is TRBD2 (6 bases). CDR1 and CDR2 (germline): MNHEY, SVGEGT. V lost 4 bases and J 5 bases, leaving 18 bases between the germline ends. This CDR3 is 16 amino acids long.